This TCR beta chain is drawn from a study of CD8+ T cells in alopecia areata. Study-level points and caveats: It was observed that many expanded lesional clones persisted in scalp and blood during tofacitinib.

cDNA reverse transcribed from extracted RNA served as the sequencing template. The repertoire was sequenced with immunoSEQ multiplex PCR; TCRdb's copy has only in-frame clones and lacks some. The table lists about 250,000 clones, 60% of them singletons. Comment on this clone: The antigen remains unidentified.

In germline, CDR1 is GTSNPN, CDR2 SVGIG (reference sequence). The CDR3 loop spans 12 amino acids. V lost 7 bases, J lost 3 bases, and 10 bases lay in between. Treatment noted: oral pan-JAK inhibitor, 5-10 mg twice daily. The sequencing here drew on CD4+ T cells sorted from blood, taken at week 52, from a patient treated with tofacitinib. The TCR sequence derives from a human donor with alopecia areata. V is TRBV30 and J is TRBJ1-5; weak D call: TRBD1 (6 bases). CDR3: CASGQSNQPQHF. The CDR3 nucleotides are TGTGCCTCAGGACAGTCCAATCAGCCCCAGCATTTT.